This T cell receptor (beta chain) was sequenced during a study of radiation and T cells in renal cell carcinoma (dated by TCRdb to the early 2020s). In terms of the full investigation: Samples were obtained from a clinical trial, in which 15 Gy stereotactic body radiation therapy was delivered to primary renal cell carcinomas and nephrectomy was performed 4 weeks later. In total, some 50 samples, comprising approximately 26 tumors and approximately 27 peripheral blood samples, were subjected to TCR beta sequencing. A total of roughly 4 million unique CDR3 nucleotide sequences, encoding around 2.7 million unique CDR3 amino acid sequences, were found across all 50 or so samples.

What the time point label conveys for this sample: blood 2 weeks post-SBRT. The treatment or condition label corresponds to: 15 Gy SBRT to primary tumor, nephrectomy 4 weeks later. To track tumor-enriched clonotypes, serial peripheral blood was sampled from radiation-treated patients at baseline and at 2 weeks and 4 weeks after SBRT. All patients had renal cell carcinoma with clear cell pathology. The QIAamp DNA Blood Mini Kit (Qiagen) was used to prepare genomic DNA for TCR sequencing. Samples were included in the analyses only if all quality control checks were passed. Beyond this particular receptor, the publication reports: Effects of radiation dose or scheduling on the TCR repertoire could not be addressed with the single-armed trial design. Because pretreatment tumor biopsies were not available, the baseline intratumoral presence of clonotypes could not be determined. Changes in the blood repertoire were not tracked past 4 weeks after treatment. Top tumor clonotypes rose in blood from baseline to 2 weeks post-radiation, then contracted by 4 weeks, suggesting transient expansion of tumor-resident clones.

Following the manufacturer's recommendations, the immunoSEQ kit was used to generate TCR beta libraries from genomic DNA. To prepare the libraries, a first multiplex PCR with proprietary primers was run, followed by a second PCR that added unique barcodes, and a bead cleanup was done after each round. A kit-provided positive control reaction and a negative control reaction were included in every sample batch. The final libraries were assessed on an Agilent 4200 TapeStation D1000 ScreenTape, pooled by volume, and quantified by qPCR. Sequencing was performed on an Illumina NextSeq500 with a MidOutput 150-cycle cartridge, and 156 Read1 and 15 Index1 cycles were run with kit custom primers. The pooled library was loaded at 1.0 pM, and roughly 18% PhiX control was spiked in. Turning to the authors' computational methods: The vendor-processed data were analyzed in R, and a clonotype was defined as all T cells that share the same CDR3 nucleotide sequence. For clone abundance analyses, frequencies were normalized to the 10,000 most abundant clones per sample. Public T cell clones, averaging fewer than five per sample, were removed before analysis. Tumor-enriched clonotypes and baseline blood-enriched clonotypes were defined as those with an abundance difference of at least 32-fold between compartments. A beta-binomial differential abundance model was used to identify clonotypes that were expanded or contracted between blood time points. Tumor-blood repertoire similarity was measured with the Baroni-Urbani and Buser coefficient, and groups were compared using two-tailed Wilcoxon tests in R. The table comes from immuneACCESS by way of TCRdb, which keeps in-frame sequences with V and J called. Part of the clones is missing from these tables; in studies checked, under half for an unresolved V gene and the rest for unknown reasons. The V and J calls and clone size come from that table; D and trimming were worked out from the DNA. Present in this sample are 150,000 to 160,000 clones, roughly 89% of which were seen just once. Under 15% of the sample is in the top ten clones.

From the cysteine through the phenylalanine, the CDR3 covers 15 amino acids. The kept DNA is CDR3 alone, 45 bases in frame from the first base. Deletion took 0 bases off V and 0 bases off J, with a span of 6 bases between the germline ends. The germline V gene gives CDR1 as LGHNA and CDR2 as YSLEER. Note on this clone: The antigen it binds to is not known. No much larger clone is present one base from it, and per-base qualities are unavailable.

Source: blood, taken from a patient whose treatment included radiotherapy and nephrectomy. The V gene is TRBV4-3 and the J gene is TRBJ1-3, with an unclear D gene assignment. The sequence derives from a woman aged 45-65 years with renal cell carcinoma. The CDR3 reads as follows: CASSQDRSSGNTIYF. The nucleotide sequence is given as TGCGCCAGCAGCCAAGACAGGAGCTCTGGAAACACCATATATTTT.